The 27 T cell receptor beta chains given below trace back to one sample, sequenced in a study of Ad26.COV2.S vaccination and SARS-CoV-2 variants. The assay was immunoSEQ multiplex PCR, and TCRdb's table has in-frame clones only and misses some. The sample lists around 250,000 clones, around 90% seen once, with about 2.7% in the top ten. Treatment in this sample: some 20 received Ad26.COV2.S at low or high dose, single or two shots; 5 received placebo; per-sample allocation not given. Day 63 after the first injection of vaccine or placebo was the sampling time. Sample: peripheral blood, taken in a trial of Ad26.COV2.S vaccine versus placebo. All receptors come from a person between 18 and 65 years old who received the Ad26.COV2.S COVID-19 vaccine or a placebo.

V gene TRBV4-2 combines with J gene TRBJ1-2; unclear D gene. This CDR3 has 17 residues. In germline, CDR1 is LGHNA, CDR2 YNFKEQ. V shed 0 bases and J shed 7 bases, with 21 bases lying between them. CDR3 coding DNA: TGTGCCAGCAGCCAAGATAATTGGGTCGGCTCGTCGAGTGGCTACACCTTC. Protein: CASSQDNWVGSSSGYTF.

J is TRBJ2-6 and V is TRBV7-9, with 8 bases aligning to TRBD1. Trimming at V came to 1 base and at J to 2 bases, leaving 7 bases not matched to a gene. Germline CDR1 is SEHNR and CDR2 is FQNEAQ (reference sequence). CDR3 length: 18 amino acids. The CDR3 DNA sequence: TGTGCCAGCAGCTTAGAGGCAGGGGGCGGTCCTGGGGCCAACGTCCTGACTTTC. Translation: CASSLEAGGGPGANVLTF. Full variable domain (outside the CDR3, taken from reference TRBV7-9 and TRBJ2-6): DTGVSQNPRHKITKRGQNVTFRCDPISEHNRLYWYRQTLGQGPEFLTYFQNEAQLEKSRLLSDRFSAERPKGSFSTLEIQRTEQGDSAMYLCASSLEAGGGPGANVLTFGAGSRLTVL.

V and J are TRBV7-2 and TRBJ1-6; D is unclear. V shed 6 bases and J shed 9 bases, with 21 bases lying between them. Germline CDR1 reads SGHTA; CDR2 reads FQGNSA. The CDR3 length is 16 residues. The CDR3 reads CASSLPRGKAGSPLHF. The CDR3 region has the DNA TGTGCCAGCAGTTTGCCCCGAGGGAAGGCGGGTTCACCCCTCCACTTT.

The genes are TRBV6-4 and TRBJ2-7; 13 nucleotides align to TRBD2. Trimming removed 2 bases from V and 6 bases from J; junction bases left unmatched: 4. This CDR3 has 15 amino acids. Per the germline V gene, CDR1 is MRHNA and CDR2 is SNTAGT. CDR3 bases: TGTGCCAGCAGTGACCGACTAGCGGGAGGAAGCGAGCAGTACGTC. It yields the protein CASSDRLAGGSEQYV.

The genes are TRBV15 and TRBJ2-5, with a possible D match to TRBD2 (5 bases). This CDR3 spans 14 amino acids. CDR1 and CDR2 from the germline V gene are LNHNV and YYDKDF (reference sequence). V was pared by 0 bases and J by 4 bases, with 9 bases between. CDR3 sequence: CATSRDREGETQYF. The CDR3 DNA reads TGTGCCACCAGCAGAGATAGAGAGGGAGAGACCCAGTACTTC. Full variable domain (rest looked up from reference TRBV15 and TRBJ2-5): DAMVIQNPRYQVTQFGKPVTLSCSQTLNHNVMYWYQQKSSQAPKLLFHYYDKDFNNEADTPDNFQSRRPNTSFCFLDIRSPGLGDTAMYLCATSRDREGETQYFGPGTRLLVL.

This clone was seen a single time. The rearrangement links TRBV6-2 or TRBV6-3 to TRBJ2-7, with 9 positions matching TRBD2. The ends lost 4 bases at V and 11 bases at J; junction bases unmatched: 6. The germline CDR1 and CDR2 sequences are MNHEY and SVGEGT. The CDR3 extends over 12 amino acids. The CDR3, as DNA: TGTGCCAGCAGTTCGAGCGGGAGGATAGAGTACGTC. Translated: CASSSSGRIEYV.

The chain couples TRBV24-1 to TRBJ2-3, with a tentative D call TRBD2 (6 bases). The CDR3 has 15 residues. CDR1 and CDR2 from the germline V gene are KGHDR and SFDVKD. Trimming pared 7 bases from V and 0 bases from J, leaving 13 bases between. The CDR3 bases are TGTGCCACCAGGGCTGGGACTCGGAGCACAGATACGCAGTATTTT. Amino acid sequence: CATRAGTRSTDTQYF.

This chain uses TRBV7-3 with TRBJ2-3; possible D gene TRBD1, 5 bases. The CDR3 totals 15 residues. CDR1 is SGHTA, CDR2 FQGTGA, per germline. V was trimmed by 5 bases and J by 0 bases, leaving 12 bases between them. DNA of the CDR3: TGTGCCAGCAGCCCACAGGACGCTAGCACAGATACGCAGTATTTT. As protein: CASSPQDASTDTQYF. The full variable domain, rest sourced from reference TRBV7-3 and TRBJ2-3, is GAGVSQTPSNKVTEKGKYVELRCDPISGHTALYWYRQSLGQGPEFLIYFQGTGAADDSGLPNDRFFAVRPEGSVSTLKIQRTERGDSAVYLCASSPQDASTDTQYFGPGTRLTVL.

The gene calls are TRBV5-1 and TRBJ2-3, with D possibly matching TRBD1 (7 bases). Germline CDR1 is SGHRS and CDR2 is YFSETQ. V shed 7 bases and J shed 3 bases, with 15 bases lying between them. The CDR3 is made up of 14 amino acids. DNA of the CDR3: TGCGCCAGCTCAGGGGGGCCCGGGACAGATACGCAGTATTTT. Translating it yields CASSGGPGTDTQYF. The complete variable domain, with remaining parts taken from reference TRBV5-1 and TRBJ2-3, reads KAGVTQTPRYLIKTRGQQVTLSCSPISGHRSVSWYQQTPGQGLQFLFEYFSETQRNKGNFPGRFSGRQFSNSRSEMNVSTLELGDSALYLCASSGGPGTDTQYFGPGTRLTVL.

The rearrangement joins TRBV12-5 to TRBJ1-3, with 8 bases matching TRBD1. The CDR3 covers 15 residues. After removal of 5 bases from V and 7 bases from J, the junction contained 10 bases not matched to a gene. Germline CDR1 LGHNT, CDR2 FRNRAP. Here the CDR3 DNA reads TGTGCTAGTGGTGCCGTAGGACAGGGAGGTAACACCATATATTTT. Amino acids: CASGAVGQGGNTIYF. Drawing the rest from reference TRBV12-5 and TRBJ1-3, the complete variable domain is DARVTQTPRHKVTEMGQEVTMRCQPILGHNTVFWYRQTMMQGLELLAYFRNRAPLDDSGMPKDRFSAEMPDATLATLKIQPSEPRDSAVYFCASGAVGQGGNTIYFGEGSWLTVV.

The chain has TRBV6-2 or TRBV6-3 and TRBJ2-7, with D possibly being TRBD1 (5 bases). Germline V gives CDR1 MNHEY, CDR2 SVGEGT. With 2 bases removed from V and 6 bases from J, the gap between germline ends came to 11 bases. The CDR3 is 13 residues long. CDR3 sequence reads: CASSYLDSGEQYF. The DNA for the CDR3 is TGTGCCAGCAGTTACCTCGACAGTGGCGAGCAGTACTTC.

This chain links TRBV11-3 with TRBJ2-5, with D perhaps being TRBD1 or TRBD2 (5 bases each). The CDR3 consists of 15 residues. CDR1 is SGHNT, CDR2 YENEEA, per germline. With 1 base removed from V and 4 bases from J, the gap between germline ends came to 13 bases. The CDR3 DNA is TGTGCCAGCAGCTTAGCTGGGACCCGAGGAGAGACCCAGTACTTC. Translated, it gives CASSLAGTRGETQYF.

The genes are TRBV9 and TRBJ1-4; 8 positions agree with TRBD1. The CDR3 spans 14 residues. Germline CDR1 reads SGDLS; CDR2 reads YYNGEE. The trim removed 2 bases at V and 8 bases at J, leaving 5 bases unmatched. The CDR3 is CASSVGNRGEKLFF. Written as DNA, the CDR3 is TGTGCCAGCAGCGTGGGGAACAGGGGGGAAAAACTGTTTTTT.

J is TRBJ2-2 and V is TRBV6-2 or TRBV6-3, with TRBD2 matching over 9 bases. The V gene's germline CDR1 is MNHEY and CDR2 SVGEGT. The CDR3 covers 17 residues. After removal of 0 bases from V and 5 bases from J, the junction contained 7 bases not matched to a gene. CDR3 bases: TGTGCCAGCAGTTACTCGATAGCTAGCGGGACTACCGGGGAGCTGTTTTTT. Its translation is CASSYSIASGTTGELFF.

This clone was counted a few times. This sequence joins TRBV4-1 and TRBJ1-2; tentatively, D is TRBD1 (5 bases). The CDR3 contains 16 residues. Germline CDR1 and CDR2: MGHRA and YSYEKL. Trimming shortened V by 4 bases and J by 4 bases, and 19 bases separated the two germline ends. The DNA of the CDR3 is TGCGCCAGCAGCCCCTTTAGCCGCGGGGCGATCTATGGCTACACCTTC. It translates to CASSPFSRGAIYGYTF.

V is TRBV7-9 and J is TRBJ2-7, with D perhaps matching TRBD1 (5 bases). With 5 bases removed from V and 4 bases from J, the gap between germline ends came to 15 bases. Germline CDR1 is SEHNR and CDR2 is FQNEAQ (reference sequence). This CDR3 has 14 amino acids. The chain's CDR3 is CASSGASRGYEQYV. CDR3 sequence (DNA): TGTGCCAGCAGCGGGGCGTCTAGGGGATACGAGCAGTACGTC.

The DNA for the CDR3 is TGTGCCAGCAGGCCCAATTCGAATCCCTACGAGCAGTACGTC. Translation: CASRPNSNPYEQYV. V and J are TRBV6-6 and TRBJ2-7; D is undetermined. Trimming cost V 6 bases and J 2 bases, with 14 bases left between them. Per germline, CDR1 MNHNY and CDR2 SVGAGI (reference sequence). This CDR3 spans 14 amino acids.

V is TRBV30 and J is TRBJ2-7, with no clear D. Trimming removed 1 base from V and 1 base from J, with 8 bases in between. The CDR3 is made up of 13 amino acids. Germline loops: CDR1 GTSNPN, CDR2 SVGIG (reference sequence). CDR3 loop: CAWSADGSYEQYV. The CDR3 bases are TGTGCCTGGAGTGCGGACGGATCCTACGAGCAGTACGTC.

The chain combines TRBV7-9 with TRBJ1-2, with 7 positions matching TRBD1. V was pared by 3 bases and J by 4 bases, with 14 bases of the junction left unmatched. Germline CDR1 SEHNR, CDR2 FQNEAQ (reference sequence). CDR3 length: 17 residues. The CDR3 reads CASSLTPGQPFFYGYTF. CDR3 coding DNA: TGTGCCAGCAGCTTGACTCCGGGACAGCCTTTCTTCTATGGCTACACCTTC.

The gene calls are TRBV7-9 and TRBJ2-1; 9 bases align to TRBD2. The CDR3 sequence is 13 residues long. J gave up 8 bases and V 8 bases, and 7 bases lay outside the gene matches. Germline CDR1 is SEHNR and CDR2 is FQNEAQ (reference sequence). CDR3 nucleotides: TGTGCCAGCTCCGGCGGGAGGGCCCATGAGCAGTTCTTC. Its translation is CASSGGRAHEQFF.

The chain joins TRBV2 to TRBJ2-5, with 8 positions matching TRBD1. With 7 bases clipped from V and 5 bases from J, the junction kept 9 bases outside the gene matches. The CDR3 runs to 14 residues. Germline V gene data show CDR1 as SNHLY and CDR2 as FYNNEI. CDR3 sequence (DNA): TGTGCCAGCAATCAGGGGGCGCTTTTGGAGACCCAGTACTTC. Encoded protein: CASNQGALLETQYF.

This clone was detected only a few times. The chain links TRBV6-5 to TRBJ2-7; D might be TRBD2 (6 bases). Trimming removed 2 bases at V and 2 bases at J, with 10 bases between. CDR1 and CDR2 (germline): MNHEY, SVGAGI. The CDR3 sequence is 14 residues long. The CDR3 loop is CASSYRRGPYEQYF. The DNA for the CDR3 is TGTGCCAGCAGTTACAGGCGGGGCCCCTACGAGCAGTACTTC.

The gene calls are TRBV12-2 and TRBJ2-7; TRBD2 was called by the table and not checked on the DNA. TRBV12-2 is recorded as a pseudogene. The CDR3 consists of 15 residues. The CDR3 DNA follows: TGTGCAAGTCGCTTATGCCTAGCGGGAGTGCGCGAGCAGTACGTC. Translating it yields CASRLCLAGVREQYV.

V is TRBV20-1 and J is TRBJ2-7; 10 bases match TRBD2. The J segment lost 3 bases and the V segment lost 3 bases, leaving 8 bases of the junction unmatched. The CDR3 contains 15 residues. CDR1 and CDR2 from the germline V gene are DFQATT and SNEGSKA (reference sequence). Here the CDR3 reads CSASHGLAAYYEQYF. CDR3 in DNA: TGCAGTGCTAGTCACGGACTAGCGGCCTACTACGAGCAGTACTTC.

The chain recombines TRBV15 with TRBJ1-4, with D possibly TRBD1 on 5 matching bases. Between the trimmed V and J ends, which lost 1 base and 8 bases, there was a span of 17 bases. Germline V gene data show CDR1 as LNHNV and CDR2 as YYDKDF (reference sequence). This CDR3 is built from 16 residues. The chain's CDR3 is CATSRARDPNREKLFF. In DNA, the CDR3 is TGTGCCACCAGCAGAGCCCGGGACCCCAATCGGGAAAAACTGTTTTTT.

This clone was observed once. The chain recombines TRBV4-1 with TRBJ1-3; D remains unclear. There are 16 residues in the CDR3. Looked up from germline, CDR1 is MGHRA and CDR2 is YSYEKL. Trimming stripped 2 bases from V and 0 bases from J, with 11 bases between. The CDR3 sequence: CASSQLHSSSGNTIYF. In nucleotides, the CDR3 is TGCGCCAGCAGCCAACTACATAGTAGCTCTGGAAACACCATATATTTT.

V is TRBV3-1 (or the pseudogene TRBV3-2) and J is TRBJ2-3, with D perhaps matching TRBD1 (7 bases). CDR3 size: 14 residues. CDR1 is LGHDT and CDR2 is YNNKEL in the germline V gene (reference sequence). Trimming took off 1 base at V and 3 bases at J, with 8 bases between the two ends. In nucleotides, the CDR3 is TGTGCCAGCAGCCAAGCAGGGGGGACAGATACGCAGTATTTT. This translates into CASSQAGGTDTQYF.